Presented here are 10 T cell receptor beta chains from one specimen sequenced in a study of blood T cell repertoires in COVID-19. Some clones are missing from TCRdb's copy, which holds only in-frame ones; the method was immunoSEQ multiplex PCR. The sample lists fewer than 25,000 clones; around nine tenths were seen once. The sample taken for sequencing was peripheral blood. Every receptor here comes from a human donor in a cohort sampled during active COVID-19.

The CDR3 DNA reads as TGTGCCTGGAGTATAGGGAGCTCCTACAATGAGCAGTTCTTC. Protein product: CAWSIGSSYNEQFF. The chain uses TRBV30 and TRBJ2-1; TRBD2 might be the D (5 bases). The V end lost 2 bases, the J end lost 0 bases, and 8 bases lay between the germline ends. Germline loops: CDR1 GTSNPN, CDR2 SVGIG (reference sequence). This CDR3 comprises 14 residues.

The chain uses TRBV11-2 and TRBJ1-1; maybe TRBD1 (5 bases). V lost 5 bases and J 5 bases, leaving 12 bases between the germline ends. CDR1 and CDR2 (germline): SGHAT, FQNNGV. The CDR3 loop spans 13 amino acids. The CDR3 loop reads CASSLHGGTEAFF. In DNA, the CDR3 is TGTGCCAGCAGCCTCCACGGGGGTACTGAAGCTTTCTTT.

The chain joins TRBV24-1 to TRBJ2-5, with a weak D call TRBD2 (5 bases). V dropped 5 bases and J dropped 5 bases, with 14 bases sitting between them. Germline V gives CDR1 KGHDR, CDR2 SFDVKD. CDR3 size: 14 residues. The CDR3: CATSGPGTEETQYF. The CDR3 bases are TGTGCCACCAGTGGGCCGGGAACGGAGGAGACCCAGTACTTC.

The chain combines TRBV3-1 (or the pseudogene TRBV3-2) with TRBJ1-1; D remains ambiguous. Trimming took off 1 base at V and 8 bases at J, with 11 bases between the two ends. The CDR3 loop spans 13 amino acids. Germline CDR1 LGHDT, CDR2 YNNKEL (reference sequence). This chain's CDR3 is CASSQGPRLEAFF. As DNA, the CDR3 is TGTGCCAGCAGCCAAGGTCCCCGGTTAGAAGCTTTCTTT.

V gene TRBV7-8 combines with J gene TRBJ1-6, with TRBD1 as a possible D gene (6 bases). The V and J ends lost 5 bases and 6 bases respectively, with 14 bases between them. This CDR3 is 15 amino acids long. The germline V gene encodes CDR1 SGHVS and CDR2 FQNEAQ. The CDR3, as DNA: TGTGCCAGCAGCGCCTCCGGGACAAGTAATTCACCCCTCCACTTT. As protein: CASSASGTSNSPLHF. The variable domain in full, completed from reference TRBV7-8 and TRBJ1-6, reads GAGVSQSPRYKVAKRGQDVALRCDPISGHVSLFWYQQALGQGPEFLTYFQNEAQLDKSGLPSDRFFAERPEGSVSTLKIQRTQQEDSAVYLCASSASGTSNSPLHFGNGTRLTVT.

The CDR3 coding sequence is TGTGCCAGCAGCGATGGACAGGGGAACACCATATATTTT. This sequence encodes CASSDGQGNTIYF. This chain links TRBV11-3 with TRBJ1-3; 9 bases line up with TRBD1. This CDR3 is built from 13 residues. Germline values: CDR1 SGHNT, CDR2 YENEEA. Germline trimming cut 5 bases from V and 7 bases from J; bases unmatched to any gene: 3.

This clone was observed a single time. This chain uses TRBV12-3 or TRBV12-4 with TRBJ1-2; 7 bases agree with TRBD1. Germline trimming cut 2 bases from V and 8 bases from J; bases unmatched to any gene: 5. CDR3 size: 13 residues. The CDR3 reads CASSLQGVGGYTF. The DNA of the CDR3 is TGTGCCAGCAGTTTACAGGGGGTAGGCGGCTACACCTTC.

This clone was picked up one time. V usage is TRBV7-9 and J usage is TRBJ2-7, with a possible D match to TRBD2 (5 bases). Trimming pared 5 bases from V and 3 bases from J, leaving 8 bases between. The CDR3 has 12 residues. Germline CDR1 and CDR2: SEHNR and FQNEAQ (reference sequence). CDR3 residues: CASSTGNYEQYF. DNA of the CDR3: TGTGCCAGCAGCACGGGAAACTACGAGCAGTACTTC. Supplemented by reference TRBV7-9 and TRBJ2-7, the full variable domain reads DTGVSQNPRHKITKRGQNVTFRCDPISEHNRLYWYRQTLGQGPEFLTYFQNEAQLEKSRLLSDRFSAERPKGSFSTLEIQRTEQGDSAMYLCASSTGNYEQYFGPGTRLTVT.

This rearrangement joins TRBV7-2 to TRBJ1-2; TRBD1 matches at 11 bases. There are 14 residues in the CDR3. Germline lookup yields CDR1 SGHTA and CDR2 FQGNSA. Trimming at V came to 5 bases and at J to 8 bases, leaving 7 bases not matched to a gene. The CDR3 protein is CASSPSGQGGGYTF. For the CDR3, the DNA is TGTGCCAGCAGCCCGTCGGGACAGGGGGGCGGCTACACCTTC.

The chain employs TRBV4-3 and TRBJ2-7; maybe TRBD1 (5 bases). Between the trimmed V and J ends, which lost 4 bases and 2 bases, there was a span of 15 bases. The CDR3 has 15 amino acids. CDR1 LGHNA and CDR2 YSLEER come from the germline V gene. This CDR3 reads CASSLDLAGTYEQYF. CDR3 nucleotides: TGCGCCAGCAGCCTCGACCTGGCAGGGACCTACGAGCAGTACTTC.